Below, 27 T cell receptor beta chains from the same sample are listed, as sequenced in a study of blood T cell repertoires in COVID-19. Clones were read by immunoSEQ multiplex PCR, and TCRdb kept only the in-frame ones, dropping some. Among more than 70,000 clones listed, 80% to 95% were seen once. Material: peripheral blood. Receptors originate from a woman aged 45-60 years in a cohort sampled during active COVID-19.

The V gene is TRBV6-6, the J gene TRBJ1-5; TRBD1 aligns across 7 bases. CDR1 and CDR2 from the germline V gene are MNHNY and SVGAGI (reference sequence). The V segment lost 4 bases and the J segment 3 bases; nucleotides outside the gene matches: 6. This CDR3 has 15 amino acids. The CDR3 loop reads CASSFRQGANQPQHF. The CDR3 nucleotides read TGTGCCAGCAGTTTCAGACAGGGCGCCAATCAGCCCCAGCATTTT.

This chain uses TRBV23-1 with TRBJ1-5; possible D gene TRBD1, 6 bases. TRBV23-1 is recorded as an ORF, its role being uncertain. This CDR3 is built from 16 residues. The V end lost 2 bases, the J end lost 5 bases, and 16 bases lay between the germline ends. The CDR3 is CASSQKSKDSYQPQHF. The CDR3 DNA reads as TGCGCCAGCAGTCAAAAATCGAAGGACAGTTATCAGCCCCAGCATTTT.

The rearrangement joins TRBV19 to TRBJ1-5; tentative D call: TRBD1 (6 bases). V was trimmed by 10 bases and J by 4 bases, leaving 11 bases between them. The CDR3 is 12 amino acids. Germline V gene sequence: CDR1 LNHDA, CDR2 SQIVND (reference sequence). CDR3 protein: CATSDRNQPQHF. As DNA, the CDR3 is TGTGCCACCTCCGACAGGAATCAGCCCCAGCATTTT.

The V and J genes are TRBV12-5 and TRBJ1-1; no reliable D call. This CDR3 has 16 amino acids. Germline assignment: CDR1 LGHNT and CDR2 FRNRAP. The V gene lost 2 bases and the J gene lost 4 bases, with 17 bases spanning the gap. The CDR3 bases are TGTGCTAGTGGTTTGTCCCCTGCCGACTCCGGCACTGAAGCTTTCTTT. Protein sequence: CASGLSPADSGTEAFF. Full variable domain (missing parts from reference TRBV12-5 and TRBJ1-1): DARVTQTPRHKVTEMGQEVTMRCQPILGHNTVFWYRQTMMQGLELLAYFRNRAPLDDSGMPKDRFSAEMPDATLATLKIQPSEPRDSAVYFCASGLSPADSGTEAFFGQGTRLTVV.

The rearrangement joins TRBV6-1 to TRBJ1-1; maybe TRBD1 (6 bases). V shed 2 bases and J shed 5 bases, with 12 bases lying between them. CDR1 is MNHNS and CDR2 is SASEGT in the germline V gene. This CDR3 region has 14 residues. This CDR3 reads CASSERQGTTEAFF. CDR3 sequence (DNA): TGTGCCAGCAGTGAAAGGCAGGGGACGACTGAAGCTTTCTTT.

The chain combines TRBV6-5 with TRBJ1-1; D is ambiguous. The V gene lost 7 bases and the J gene lost 3 bases, with 9 bases spanning the gap. Germline V gene data show CDR1 as MNHEY and CDR2 as SVGAGI. This CDR3 has 12 residues. Here the CDR3 reads CASKRWDTEAFF. The CDR3 DNA is TGTGCCAGCAAGCGATGGGACACTGAAGCTTTCTTT.

This chain links TRBV5-6 with TRBJ1-2; D uncertain. Between the trimmed V and J ends, which lost 0 bases and 8 bases, there was a span of 14 bases. CDR3 length equals 14 residues. Germline loops: CDR1 SGHDT, CDR2 YYEEEE. For the CDR3, the DNA is TGTGCCAGCAGCTTGGTGTCTGGTGGGAGCGGCTACACCTTC. It codes for CASSLVSGGSGYTF.

The chain has TRBV12-3 or TRBV12-4 and TRBJ1-1, with a possible D match to TRBD1 (6 bases). Deletions cut 3 bases from V and 8 bases from J, with 13 bases between. The CDR3 totals 13 residues. The CDR3 DNA sequence: TGTGCCAGCAGTTTGGTGGACAGAGGAGAAGCTTTCTTT. The encoded protein is CASSLVDRGEAFF.

The V and J genes are TRBV28 and TRBJ1-5, with unresolved D. V lost 6 bases and J 11 bases, leaving 26 bases between the germline ends. Per the germline V gene, CDR1 is MDHEN and CDR2 is SYDVKM. This CDR3 is 16 amino acids long. CDR3 sequence: CASSPLGGAYSLAQHF. The CDR3 DNA is TGTGCCAGCAGCCCCCTGGGAGGCGCGTATAGTTTGGCCCAGCATTTT.

The chain carries TRBV7-2 and TRBJ2-3; 11 positions match TRBD2. The CDR3 covers 15 residues. CDR1 is SGHTA and CDR2 is FQGNSA in the germline V gene. V gave up 7 bases and J gave up 8 bases; unmatched junction bases: 11. The CDR3 nucleotides read TGTGCCAGCAACCTGGGACTAGCGGAAGATATTACGCAGTATTTT. Amino acids: CASNLGLAEDITQYF.

The DNA for the CDR3 is TGTGCCAGCTCATCTTACAGGGCCTATGGAGCTTTCTTT. Translating it yields CASSSYRAYGAFF. This chain uses TRBV18 with TRBJ1-1, with D perhaps TRBD1 (6 bases). The CDR3 totals 13 residues. CDR1 and CDR2 (germline): KGHSH, LQKENI. Deletions cut 5 bases from V and 10 bases from J, with 17 bases between. Full variable domain (outside the CDR3, taken from reference TRBV18 and TRBJ1-1): NAGVMQNPRHLVRRRGQEARLRCSPMKGHSHVYWYRQLPEEGLKFMVYLQKENIIDESGMPKERFSAEFPKEGPSILRIQQVVRGDSAAYFCASSSYRAYGAFFGQGTRLTVV.

In its sample, this clone was seen once. This chain links TRBV21-1 with TRBJ2-1; the DNA was not used to check the table's D call, TRBD2. TRBV21-1 counts as a pseudogene. The CDR3 has 20 amino acids. Written as DNA, the CDR3 is TGTGCCAGCAGCAAAGCCGCGGGGACCCGAGCTAGGGGGGGCCCGAATGAGCAGTTCTTC. It yields the protein CASSKAAGTRARGGPNEQFF.

V usage is TRBV19 and J usage is TRBJ2-7; 11 bases are a match to TRBD1. With 0 bases clipped from V and 3 bases from J, the junction kept 4 bases outside the gene matches. The germline CDR1 and CDR2 sequences are LNHDA and SQIVND (reference sequence). The CDR3 contains 16 residues. The CDR3 here is CASSIDHGTGGYEQYF. For the CDR3, the DNA is TGTGCCAGTAGTATAGATCACGGGACAGGGGGCTACGAGCAGTACTTC.

This chain links TRBV6-2 or TRBV6-3 with TRBJ1-1; D ambiguous. Deletions cut 4 bases from V and 1 base from J, with 10 bases between. Per germline, CDR1 MNHEY and CDR2 SVGEGT. The CDR3 covers 14 residues. CDR3 region: CASSFSSWNTEAFF. CDR3 DNA: TGTGCCAGCAGTTTCTCGAGTTGGAACACTGAAGCTTTCTTT.

The gene calls are TRBV5-5 and TRBJ2-5; D ambiguous. V lost 4 bases, J lost 1 base, and 20 bases lay in between. From germline, CDR1 is SGHKS and CDR2 YYEKEE (reference sequence). The CDR3 runs to 17 residues. CDR3 nucleotide sequence: TGTGCCAGCAGCCCCCCGTCGGCAGCGTACTCCCAAGAGACCCAGTACTTC. It translates to CASSPPSAAYSQETQYF.

CDR3 sequence reads: CASSRGLGARTDTQYF. The CDR3 coding sequence is TGTGCCAGCTCACGGGGGCTGGGGGCTCGCACAGATACGCAGTATTTT. V usage is TRBV18 and J usage is TRBJ2-3; a possible D gene is TRBD1 (6 bases). Trimming removed 4 bases from V and 1 base from J, with 15 bases in between. From germline, CDR1 is KGHSH and CDR2 LQKENI. The CDR3 spans 16 residues.

The chain is built from TRBV5-1 and TRBJ2-2; 8 bases map to TRBD1. Germline CDR1 SGHRS, CDR2 YFSETQ. The J segment lost 6 bases and the V segment lost 5 bases, leaving 12 bases of the junction unmatched. The CDR3 totals 16 residues. CDR3 amino acids: CASSHPDRVLSGELFF. The CDR3 DNA reads as TGCGCCAGCAGTCACCCGGACAGGGTCTTATCCGGGGAGCTGTTTTTT.

The V gene is TRBV24-1, the J gene TRBJ1-1; unclear D gene. V shed 1 base and J shed 5 bases, with 7 bases lying between them. This CDR3 comprises 13 residues. Per the germline V gene, CDR1 is KGHDR and CDR2 is SFDVKD. The CDR3 sequence: CATSDFTGTEAFF. In nucleotides, the CDR3 is TGTGCCACCAGTGATTTTACGGGAACTGAAGCTTTCTTT.

CDR3 DNA sequence: TGCGCCAGCAGCGACCTAGCGGGAGTCCTGAACGAGCAGTACTTC. Translated, it gives CASSDLAGVLNEQYF. This chain joins TRBV5-1 and TRBJ2-7, with 10 bases aligning to TRBD2. J lost 5 bases, V lost 4 bases, and 9 bases had no gene match. This CDR3 spans 15 amino acids. CDR1 and CDR2 from the germline V gene are SGHRS and YFSETQ.

This rearrangement joins TRBV28 to TRBJ2-1, with D possibly TRBD2 on 7 matching bases. This CDR3 spans 15 amino acids. Germline assignment: CDR1 MDHEN and CDR2 SYDVKM. Trimming took 8 bases from V and 1 from J, leaving 15 bases between them. CDR3 coding DNA: TGTGCCAGCTTAATGGGGGGGACATCCTACAATGAGCAGTTCTTC. Residues: CASLMGGTSYNEQFF.

DNA of the CDR3: TGCGCCAGCAGCGACGACAGAAGCCAAGAGACCCAGTACTTC. It translates to CASSDDRSQETQYF. The chain joins TRBV5-1 to TRBJ2-5; the D gene is possibly TRBD1 (5 bases). Deletions cut 4 bases from V and 1 base from J, with 11 bases between. The CDR3 has 14 amino acids. Germline CDR1 and CDR2: SGHRS and YFSETQ. Drawing the rest from reference TRBV5-1 and TRBJ2-5, the complete variable domain is KAGVTQTPRYLIKTRGQQVTLSCSPISGHRSVSWYQQTPGQGLQFLFEYFSETQRNKGNFPGRFSGRQFSNSRSEMNVSTLELGDSALYLCASSDDRSQETQYFGPGTRLLVL.

This sequence joins TRBV7-9 and TRBJ1-2; D is possibly TRBD1 (5 bases). V shed 3 bases and J shed 2 bases, with 13 bases lying between them. The CDR3 runs 15 residues. Germline CDR1 and CDR2: SEHNR and FQNEAQ (reference sequence). This CDR3 is CASSLAGVLNYGYTF. The CDR3 DNA sequence: TGTGCCAGCAGCTTGGCGGGGGTTCTCAACTATGGCTACACCTTC.

This chain links TRBV27 with TRBJ2-1; 8 bases are shared with TRBD2. Trimming cost V 5 bases and J 8 bases; bases outside gene matches: 8. Germline V gives CDR1 MNHEY, CDR2 SMNVEV (reference sequence). The CDR3 extends over 14 amino acids. The CDR3 reads CASSLSLAADEQFF. CDR3 sequence (DNA): TGTGCCAGCAGTCTTTCACTAGCGGCGGATGAGCAGTTCTTC.

This clone was picked up one time. The chain joins TRBV7-9 to TRBJ2-4; D unresolved. Trimming took 2 bases from V and 0 from J, leaving 8 bases between them. Germline CDR1 is SEHNR and CDR2 is FQNEAQ (reference sequence). This CDR3 is built from 15 residues. The CDR3 reads CASSLNTLAKNIQYF. The DNA of the CDR3 is TGTGCCAGCAGCTTAAACACGCTAGCCAAAAACATTCAGTACTTC.

This chain uses TRBV5-5 with TRBJ1-1, with D tentatively TRBD1 (5 bases). This CDR3 is built from 12 residues. Germline-derived CDR1 and CDR2 are SGHKS and YYEKEE (reference sequence). V was cut by 3 bases and J by 4 bases, with 7 bases left in between. The CDR3 protein is CASSWGGTEAFF. The CDR3 DNA sequence: TGTGCCAGCAGCTGGGGCGGCACTGAAGCTTTCTTT.

This chain links TRBV5-8 with TRBJ2-5; TRBD2 agrees at 7 bases. Germline V gene data show CDR1 as SGHTS and CDR2 as YDEGEE. J was trimmed by 4 bases and V by 4 bases; bases with no gene match: 10. CDR3 length: 15 amino acids. CDR3 protein: CASSHPSGRRETQYF. The CDR3 nucleotides read TGTGCCAGCAGCCATCCTAGCGGCCGCCGAGAGACCCAGTACTTC. The full variable domain, completed using reference TRBV5-8 and TRBJ2-5, is EAGVTQSPTHLIKTRGQQATLRCSPISGHTSVYWYQQALGLGLQFLLWYDEGEERNRGNFPPRFSGRQFPNYSSELNVNALELEDSALYLCASSHPSGRRETQYFGPGTRLLVL.

This clone was observed once. V is TRBV24-1 and J is TRBJ2-7, with D perhaps matching TRBD2 (5 bases). Germline V gene sequence: CDR1 KGHDR, CDR2 SFDVKD. This CDR3 is 13 amino acids long. The V end was cut by 9 bases, the J end by 5 bases, with 16 bases between. This chain's CDR3 is CATSPPEGNEQYF. DNA for the CDR3: TGTGCCACCTCGCCCCCAGAGGGCAACGAGCAGTACTTC.